The sample holds a few counts of the clone carrying this TCR beta chain. Its antigen is still unknown. This sample was taken from a study of T cell repertoires in cytomegalovirus infection. Study-wide background: HLA-C-restricted CMV epitopes, recently identified, and well-studied HLA-B-restricted ones were used by the study. CMV infection plus the matching HLA type was flagged by public TCR beta signatures.

Study results and limitations: Ex vivo responses were dominated by HLA-C-restricted CMV-specific TCR beta clonotypes.

TCRdb independently ran MiXCR on the reads; one entry per CDR3 protein. Of fewer than 650,000 distinct CDR3 sequences in the sample, about 40% were seen once. Germline V gene data show CDR1 as MNHNY and CDR2 as SVGAGI (reference sequence). CDR3 length equals 13 residues. Between the trimmed V and J ends, which lost 3 bases and 8 bases, there was a span of 11 bases. The starting material was cultured PBMCs, obtained from culture after CMV antigen stimulation. This receptor was identified in a human donor in good health (CMV status not recorded). Some clones in this sample may be carry-over from other donors' samples. The V and J genes are TRBV6-6 and TRBJ2-1; D uncertain. CDR3 DNA sequence: TGTGCCAGCAGTTATAAGTCCCCTGATGAGCAGTTCTTC. Translated, it gives CASSYKSPDEQFF.